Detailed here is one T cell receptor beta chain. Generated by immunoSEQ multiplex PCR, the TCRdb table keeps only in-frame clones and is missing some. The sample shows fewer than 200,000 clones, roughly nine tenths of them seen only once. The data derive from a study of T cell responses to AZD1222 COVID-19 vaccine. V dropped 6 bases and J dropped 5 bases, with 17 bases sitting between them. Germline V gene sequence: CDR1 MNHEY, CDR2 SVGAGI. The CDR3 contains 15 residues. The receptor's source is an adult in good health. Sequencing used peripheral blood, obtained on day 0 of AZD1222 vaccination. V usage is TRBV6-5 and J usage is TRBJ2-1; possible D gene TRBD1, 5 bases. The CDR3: CASRQVYLNNNEQFF. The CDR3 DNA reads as TGTGCCAGCAGACAGGTTTACCTAAATAACAATGAGCAGTTCTTC.